The clone carrying this T cell receptor (beta chain) has a single count. Its specificity is unknown. Time point indicated: week 5, during vaccination. Doses consisted of 300 ug of mutant IDH1 20-mer peptide each, paired with topical imiquimod. The sample originates from a study of a mutant IDH1 vaccine in newly diagnosed glioma. Turning to the study itself: Scheduled for weeks 1, 3, 5, 7, 11, 15, 19 and 23, eight vaccinations were given to patients. Vaccinations were initiated 4-6 weeks following radiotherapy alone, or were given together with temozolomide cycles. Most had both radiotherapy and temozolomide beforehand; others had only one.

TCRdb keeps only in-frame clones here, not all; method: immunoSEQ multiplex PCR. The repertoire holds over 50,000 clones, more than 80% seen once, with approximately 4.6% in the top ten. Points from the study as a whole: A vaccine-induced immune response developed in roughly 93% of the patients.

The origin of this receptor is a middle-aged woman with glioma. Sequences were derived from PBMCs, sampled from a glioma patient whose treatment included an IDH1 peptide vaccine.

CDR3 in amino acids: CASSQDTGPYEQYF. CDR3 sequence (DNA): TGTGCCAGCAGCCAAGACACGGGACCCTACGAGCAGTACTTC. The V call is TRBV4-2, the J call TRBJ2-7; D may match TRBD1 or TRBD2 (5 bases each). Trimming removed 0 bases at V and 2 bases at J, with 8 bases between. The germline V gene encodes CDR1 LGHNA and CDR2 YNFKEQ. The CDR3 spans 14 residues.